This T cell receptor beta chain was recorded in a study of OX40 agonist ivuxolimab in advanced cancers. Study context: Three patients responded partially, comprising one with hepatocellular carcinoma and two with cutaneous melanoma. Study results and limitations: Compared with others, partial responders at 0.1-3.0 mg/kg displayed clonal expansion among the lowest.

Patients were ruled out by autoimmune disease history or systemic immunosuppression. The length of the CDR3 is 15 residues. V dropped 5 bases and J dropped 9 bases, with 20 bases sitting between them. CDR1 SGHTA and CDR2 FQGTGA come from the germline V gene. Comments on this clone: Its antigen is not known.

This table comes from immunoSEQ multiplex PCR, and its TCRdb copy is limited to in-frame clones, with some not included. The data hold 57,000 or so clones, with under 95% observed a single time. The chain uses TRBV7-3 and TRBJ2-1; tentative D call: TRBD2 (5 bases). The material sequenced was CD4+ or CD8+ T cells sorted from blood, taken in a trial of the OX40 agonist ivuxolimab. The clonotype was recovered from an adult with an advanced solid tumor such as melanoma, head and neck, liver or kidney cancer. CDR3 coding DNA: TGTGCCAGCAGCGCAAAACCCCAATCGGGAAGTGAGCAGTTCTTC. Protein: CASSAKPQSGSEQFF.